The entry that follows covers one TCR beta chain sequence. This sample is drawn from a study of blood T cell repertoires in COVID-19. The method was immunoSEQ multiplex PCR; TCRdb's version includes in-frame clones alone and lacks a portion of them. The sample gives some 35,000 clones, roughly 90% of which show up once; almost 35% is in the top ten. Germline trimming cut 3 bases from V and 4 bases from J; bases unmatched to any gene: 5. The CDR3 length is 14 residues. Germline lookup yields CDR1 KGHSH and CDR2 LQKENI. This sequence was found in a man aged 65 to 85 with active COVID-19. The chain carries TRBV18 and TRBJ2-7, with 8 bases that match TRBD2. Source material: peripheral blood. CDR3 residues: CASSPTGGPYEQYF. The CDR3 DNA is TGTGCCAGCTCACCTACGGGAGGGCCTTACGAGCAGTACTTC.